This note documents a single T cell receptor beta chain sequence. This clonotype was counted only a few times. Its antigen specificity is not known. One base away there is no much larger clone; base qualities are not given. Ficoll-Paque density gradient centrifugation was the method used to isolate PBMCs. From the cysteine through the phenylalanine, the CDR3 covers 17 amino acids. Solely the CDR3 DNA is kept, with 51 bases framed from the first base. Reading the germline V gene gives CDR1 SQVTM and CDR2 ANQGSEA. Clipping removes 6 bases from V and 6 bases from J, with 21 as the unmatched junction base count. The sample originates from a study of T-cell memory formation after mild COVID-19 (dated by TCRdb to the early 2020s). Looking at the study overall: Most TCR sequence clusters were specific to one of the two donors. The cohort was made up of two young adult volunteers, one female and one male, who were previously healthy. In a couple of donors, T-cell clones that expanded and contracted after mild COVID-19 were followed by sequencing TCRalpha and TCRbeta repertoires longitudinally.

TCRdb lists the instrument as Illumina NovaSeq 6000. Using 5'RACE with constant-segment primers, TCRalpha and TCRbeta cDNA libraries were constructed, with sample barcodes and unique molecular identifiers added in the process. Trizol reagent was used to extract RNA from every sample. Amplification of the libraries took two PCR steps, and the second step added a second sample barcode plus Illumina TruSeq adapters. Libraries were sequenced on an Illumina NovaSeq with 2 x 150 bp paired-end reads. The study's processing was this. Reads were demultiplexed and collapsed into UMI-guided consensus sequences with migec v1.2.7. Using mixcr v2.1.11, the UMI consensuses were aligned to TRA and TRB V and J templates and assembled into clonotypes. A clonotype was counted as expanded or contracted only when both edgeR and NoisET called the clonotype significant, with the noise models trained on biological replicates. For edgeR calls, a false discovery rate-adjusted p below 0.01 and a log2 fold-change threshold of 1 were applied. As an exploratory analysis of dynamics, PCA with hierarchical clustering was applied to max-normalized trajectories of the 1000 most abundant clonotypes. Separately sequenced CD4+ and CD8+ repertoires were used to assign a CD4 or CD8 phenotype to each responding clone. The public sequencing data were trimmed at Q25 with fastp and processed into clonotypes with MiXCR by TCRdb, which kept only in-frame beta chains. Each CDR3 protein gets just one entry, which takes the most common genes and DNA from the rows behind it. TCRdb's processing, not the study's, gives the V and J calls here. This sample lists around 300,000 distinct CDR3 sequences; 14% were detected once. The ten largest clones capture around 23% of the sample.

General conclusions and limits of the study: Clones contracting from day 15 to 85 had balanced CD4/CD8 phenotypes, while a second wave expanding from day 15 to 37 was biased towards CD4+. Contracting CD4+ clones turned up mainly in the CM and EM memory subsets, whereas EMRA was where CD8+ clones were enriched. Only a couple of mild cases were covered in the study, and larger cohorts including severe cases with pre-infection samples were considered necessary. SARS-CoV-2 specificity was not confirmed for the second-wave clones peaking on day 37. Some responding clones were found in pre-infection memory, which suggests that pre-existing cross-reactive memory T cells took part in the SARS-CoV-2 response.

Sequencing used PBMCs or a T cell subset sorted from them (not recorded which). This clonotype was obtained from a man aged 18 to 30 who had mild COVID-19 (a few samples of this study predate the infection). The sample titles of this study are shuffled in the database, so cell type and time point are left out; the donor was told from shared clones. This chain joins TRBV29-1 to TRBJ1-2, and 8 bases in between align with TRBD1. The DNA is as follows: TGCAGCGTCTCGGGGCGGCAGGGGGCTCGTTCTTACAATGGCTACACCTTC. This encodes CSVSGRQGARSYNGYTF.